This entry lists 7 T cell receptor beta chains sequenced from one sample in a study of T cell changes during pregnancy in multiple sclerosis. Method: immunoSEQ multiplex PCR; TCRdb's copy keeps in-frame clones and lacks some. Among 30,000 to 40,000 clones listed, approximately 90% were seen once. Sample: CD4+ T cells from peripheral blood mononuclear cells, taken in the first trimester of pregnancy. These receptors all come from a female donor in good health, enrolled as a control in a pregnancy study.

The CDR3 here is CASSRGLGYTF. The CDR3 bases are TGTGCCAGCAGCAGAGGTCTGGGCTACACCTTC. This chain joins TRBV7-9 and TRBJ1-2; unclear D gene. The germline CDR1 and CDR2 sequences are SEHNR and FQNEAQ (reference sequence). This CDR3 is 11 amino acids long. The germline V and J ends were trimmed by 5 bases and 8 bases, with 9 bases remaining between them. The whole variable domain, filled in from reference TRBV7-9 and TRBJ1-2, reads DTGVSQNPRHKITKRGQNVTFRCDPISEHNRLYWYRQTLGQGPEFLTYFQNEAQLEKSRLLSDRFSAERPKGSFSTLEIQRTEQGDSAMYLCASSRGLGYTFGSGTRLTVV.

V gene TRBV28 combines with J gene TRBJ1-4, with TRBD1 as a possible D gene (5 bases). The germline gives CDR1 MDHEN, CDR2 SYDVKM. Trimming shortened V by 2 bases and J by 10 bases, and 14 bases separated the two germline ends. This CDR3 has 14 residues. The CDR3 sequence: CASSLRQGLGKLFF. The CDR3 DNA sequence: TGTGCCAGCAGTTTAAGGCAGGGTTTAGGAAAACTGTTTTTT.

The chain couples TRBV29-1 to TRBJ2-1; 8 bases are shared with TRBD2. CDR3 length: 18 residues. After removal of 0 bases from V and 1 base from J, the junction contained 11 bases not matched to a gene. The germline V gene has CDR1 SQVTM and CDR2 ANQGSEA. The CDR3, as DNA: TGCAGCGTTGAAGATCTTGGCGGGGGGTACATTTCCTACAATGAGCAGTTCTTC. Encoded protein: CSVEDLGGGYISYNEQFF.

The CDR3 spells CASSTTRTGYEQYF. The CDR3 DNA follows: TGTGCCAGCAGCACCACCAGGACAGGGTACGAGCAGTACTTC. The chain joins TRBV7-2 to TRBJ2-7; 8 positions agree with TRBD1. The CDR3 covers 14 residues. With 5 bases clipped from V and 4 bases from J, the junction kept 7 bases outside the gene matches. From germline, CDR1 is SGHTA and CDR2 FQGNSA.

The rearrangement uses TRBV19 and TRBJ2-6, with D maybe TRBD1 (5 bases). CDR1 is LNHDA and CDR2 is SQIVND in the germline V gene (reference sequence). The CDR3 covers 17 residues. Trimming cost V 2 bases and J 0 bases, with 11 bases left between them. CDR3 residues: CASSIYKGNSGANVLTF. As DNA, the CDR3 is TGTGCCAGTAGTATATATAAGGGGAACTCTGGGGCCAACGTCCTGACTTTC.

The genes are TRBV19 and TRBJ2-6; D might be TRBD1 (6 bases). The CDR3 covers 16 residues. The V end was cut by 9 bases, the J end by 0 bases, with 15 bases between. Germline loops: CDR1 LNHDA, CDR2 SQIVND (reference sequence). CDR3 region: CASGAGVSSGANVLTF. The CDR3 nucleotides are TGTGCCAGCGGGGCAGGGGTCTCCTCTGGGGCCAACGTCCTGACTTTC.

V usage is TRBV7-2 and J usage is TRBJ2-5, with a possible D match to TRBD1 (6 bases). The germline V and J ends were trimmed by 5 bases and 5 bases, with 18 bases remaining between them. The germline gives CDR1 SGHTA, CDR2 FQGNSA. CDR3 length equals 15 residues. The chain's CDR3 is CASSPGELRAETQYF. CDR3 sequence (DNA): TGTGCCAGCAGCCCAGGGGAGTTGCGGGCCGAGACCCAGTACTTC.